Following are 18 T cell receptor beta chains from one sample sequenced in a study of cytomegalovirus exposure and HLA in healthy donors. The PCR made use of 60 Vbeta and 13 Jbeta primers. Produced via immunoSEQ multiplex PCR; TCRdb's table is partial and in-frame only. Among 150,000 to 200,000 clones listed, approximately 76% were seen once. The sample was PBMCs. Receptors originate from a man in his 60s in good health and CMV-seronegative.

The V and J genes are TRBV30 and TRBJ1-5, with D uncertain. Per the germline V gene, CDR1 is GTSNPN and CDR2 is SVGIG (reference sequence). Between the trimmed V and J ends, which lost 0 bases and 3 bases, there was a span of 6 bases. The CDR3 consists of 13 residues. This CDR3 reads CAWSVRYNQPQHF. DNA of the CDR3: TGTGCCTGGAGTGTGAGGTACAATCAGCCCCAGCATTTT.

The chain uses TRBV15 and TRBJ2-7; 7 nucleotides agree with TRBD1. This CDR3 has 16 residues. Germline CDR1 LNHNV, CDR2 YYDKDF (reference sequence). The trim removed 5 bases at V and 0 bases at J, leaving 10 bases unmatched. The CDR3 sequence is CATSDPGQSSSYEQYF. The CDR3 DNA follows: TGTGCCACCAGCGACCCGGGACAGTCTAGCTCCTACGAGCAGTACTTC.

The gene calls are TRBV5-3 and TRBJ2-5; tentatively, D is TRBD2 (6 bases). TRBV5-3 is an open reading frame whose function is uncertain. Trimming pared 1 base from V and 5 bases from J, leaving 12 bases between. This CDR3 is built from 14 residues. CDR3 coding DNA: TGTGCCAGAAGCTTGTTAAACAGCGGGGAGACCCAGTACTTC. Amino acids: CARSLLNSGETQYF.

The chain combines TRBV5-1 with TRBJ2-1; 9 nucleotides agree with TRBD2. Looked up from germline, CDR1 is SGHRS and CDR2 is YFSETQ. Trimming cost V 5 bases and J 7 bases; bases outside gene matches: 25. This CDR3 is built from 20 residues. CDR3 in amino acids: CASSSVLGSGSLGSGNEQFF. The CDR3 DNA is TGCGCCAGCAGTTCGGTCCTGGGTAGCGGGAGTCTCGGGAGTGGAAATGAGCAGTTCTTC.

Here the CDR3 DNA reads TGTGCCAGCAGACACCCCGGGACTAGCGGGGCCGGAGCCTACAATGAGCAGTTCTTC. It codes for CASRHPGTSGAGAYNEQFF. The chain has TRBV28 and TRBJ2-1; 13 positions agree with TRBD2. Germline V lookup: CDR1 MDHEN, CDR2 SYDVKM. The V gene end was trimmed by 6 bases and the J gene end by 2 bases; junction bases not matched to a gene: 13. The CDR3 totals 19 residues.

V is TRBV6-4 and J is TRBJ2-7, with D hard to call. Germline lookup yields CDR1 MRHNA and CDR2 SNTAGT. The V gene lost 6 bases and the J gene lost 5 bases, with 20 bases spanning the gap. The CDR3 loop spans 15 amino acids. The CDR3 region has the DNA TGTGCCAGCAGGTGCGACTCCAGATCTCTCAACGAGCAGTACTTC. Its protein product is CASRCDSRSLNEQYF.

The chain employs TRBV5-1 and TRBJ1-5, with D perhaps matching TRBD1 (5 bases). V was cut by 0 bases and J by 3 bases, with 10 bases left in between. The CDR3 extends over 15 amino acids. In germline, CDR1 is SGHRS, CDR2 YFSETQ. CDR3 DNA sequence: TGCGCCAGCAGCTTGGTAGGGGCGATCAATCAGCCCCAGCATTTT. Its translation: CASSLVGAINQPQHF.

For the CDR3, the DNA is TGTGCCAGCAGTGAAGGCGAACGGACGGGGAATCAGCCCCAGCATTTT. As protein: CASSEGERTGNQPQHF. The chain is built from TRBV2 and TRBJ1-5; D not resolved. CDR3 size: 16 residues. Trimming shortened V by 1 base and J by 4 bases, and 14 bases separated the two germline ends. CDR1 SNHLY and CDR2 FYNNEI come from the germline V gene.

The V gene is TRBV6-1, the J gene TRBJ1-4; D is unresolved. V was shortened by 7 bases and J by 1 base, with 13 bases between the two germline ends. CDR3 length: 15 amino acids. CDR1 is MNHNS, CDR2 SASEGT, per germline. CDR3 loop: CASNPVWLTNEKLFF. The CDR3 DNA sequence: TGTGCCAGCAACCCAGTGTGGCTAACTAATGAAAAACTGTTTTTT.

The gene calls are TRBV6-5 and TRBJ1-6, with TRBD1 matching 7 bases. V shed 6 bases, J shed 8 bases, and the junction held 10 bases outside the gene matches. Germline CDR1 MNHEY, CDR2 SVGAGI. CDR3 size: 15 residues. CDR3 loop: CASSYDRVVYSPLHF. CDR3 nucleotide sequence: TGTGCCAGCAGCTACGACAGGGTTGTTTATTCACCCCTCCACTTT.

This chain uses TRBV29-1 with TRBJ1-4; 7 positions match TRBD1. Germline values: CDR1 SQVTM, CDR2 ANQGSEA. The CDR3 length is 15 residues. Trimming took 5 bases from V and 2 from J; bases not matched to a gene: 8. As DNA, the CDR3 is TGCAGCGTTTCCAACAGACAGGGCACTAATGAAAAACTGTTTTTT. Its protein product is CSVSNRQGTNEKLFF.

Only a few counts were recorded for this clone. J is TRBJ1-4 and V is TRBV5-1; the match to TRBD1 covers 8 bases. The CDR3 runs 14 residues. CDR1 is SGHRS and CDR2 is YFSETQ in the germline V gene. With V trimmed by 3 bases and J by 8 bases, 6 bases remained unmatched. The CDR3 DNA reads as TGCGCCAGCAGCTACGGACAGGGAGGGGAAAAACTGTTTTTT. Amino acid sequence: CASSYGQGGEKLFF. The full variable domain, completed using reference TRBV5-1 and TRBJ1-4, is KAGVTQTPRYLIKTRGQQVTLSCSPISGHRSVSWYQQTPGQGLQFLFEYFSETQRNKGNFPGRFSGRQFSNSRSEMNVSTLELGDSALYLCASSYGQGGEKLFFGSGTQLSVL.

The chain links TRBV9 to TRBJ2-3; 9 bases fit TRBD2. Trimming cost V 4 bases and J 0 bases; bases outside gene matches: 12. The CDR3 extends over 18 amino acids. Germline-derived CDR1 and CDR2 are SGDLS and YYNGEE. The CDR3 loop reads CASSLAVAGVHSTDTQYF. The DNA of the CDR3 is TGTGCCAGCAGCTTGGCGGTAGCGGGGGTTCATAGCACAGATACGCAGTATTTT.

In this sample, this clone turned up a few times. The CDR3 bases are TGTGCCAGCAGCTCGGTTGTGGCAGGGGGGTCCGAGCAGTACTTC. Amino acids: CASSSVVAGGSEQYF. This sequence joins TRBV7-2 and TRBJ2-7; possible D gene TRBD1, 7 bases. The CDR3 spans 15 residues. Deletions cut 4 bases from V and 6 bases from J, with 19 bases between. From germline, CDR1 is SGHTA and CDR2 FQGNSA. The full variable domain, with the rest looked up from reference TRBV7-2 and TRBJ2-7, is GAGVSQSPSNKVTEKGKDVELRCDPISGHTALYWYRQSLGQGLEFLIYFQGNSAPDKSGLPSDRFSAERTGGSVSTLTIQRTQQEDSAVYLCASSSVVAGGSEQYFGPGTRLTVT.

This rearrangement joins TRBV7-8 to TRBJ2-7, with D possibly matching TRBD2 (5 bases). V was trimmed by 3 bases and J by 3 bases, leaving 9 bases between them. CDR3 length: 13 amino acids. Per germline, CDR1 SGHVS and CDR2 FQNEAQ. CDR3 sequence (DNA): TGTGCCAGCAGCTTTGGTCGGGACTACGAGCAGTACTTC. The encoded protein is CASSFGRDYEQYF.

The chain links TRBV6-1 to TRBJ2-7, with 9 bases fitting TRBD2. CDR1 and CDR2 (germline): MNHNS, SASEGT. V trimming: 1 base; J trimming: 6 bases; junction bases outside the gene matches: 1. The CDR3 loop spans 13 amino acids. CDR3 bases: TGTGCCAGCAGTGAAGGGCGGGGGGGCGAGCAGTACTTC. Its protein is CASSEGRGGEQYF.

The chain employs TRBV2 and TRBJ2-7; D remains unclear. Trimming removed 8 bases at V and 0 bases at J, with 14 bases between. The CDR3 is 14 amino acids. Germline V lookup: CDR1 SNHLY, CDR2 FYNNEI. DNA for the CDR3: TGTGCCAGCCTCCCCTGGGCAGACTCCTACGAGCAGTACTTC. It specifies CASLPWADSYEQYF.

V and J are TRBV5-1 and TRBJ1-2; 7 nucleotides line up with TRBD1. Trimming at V came to 0 bases and at J to 8 bases, leaving 13 bases not matched to a gene. The CDR3 spans 16 residues. From germline, CDR1 is SGHRS and CDR2 YFSETQ. The CDR3 here is CASSLGLEQGIWGYTF. The CDR3 DNA sequence: TGCGCCAGCAGCTTGGGTCTGGAACAGGGGATATGGGGCTACACCTTC.